These T cell receptor beta chains were read from a single sample in a study of T cell responses to AZD1222 COVID-19 vaccine. Repertoires were generated with immunoSEQ multiplex PCR, while TCRdb's copy carries only in-frame clones and drops some. The repertoire has about 140,000 clones, around 92% of them found once; the top ten carry 3% to 4%. The source material was peripheral blood, sampled 28 days after the second AZD1222 dose. Source of these receptors: an adult who received the AZD1222 COVID-19 vaccine. Both conserved end residues are part of each CDR3. A D gene is named only where the DNA matches it firmly. Only part of the rows carry a size: once, few, many, or a class if the clone is expanded.

>TRBD1|TRBJ1-5|TRBV27|NA
TGTGCCAGCAGCCACTCGAGGACAGGGGACCAGCCCCAGCATTTT
CASSHSRTGDQPQHF
>NA|TRBJ2-3|TRBV27|NA
TGTGCCAGCAGTTTATCGGGCCGACCCCCAGATACGCAGTATTTT
CASSLSGRPPDTQYF
>TRBD1|TRBJ1-4|TRBV9|NA
TGTGCCAGCAGCGTAGGCCCTACCGGGACAGGGGGTGAAAAACTGTTTTTT
CASSVGPTGTGGEKLFF
>NA|TRBJ1-2|TRBV25-1|NA
TGTGCCAGCAGTGGATCCAGGGCCTATGGCTACACCTTC
CASSGSRAYGYTF
>NA|TRBJ1-5|TRBV30|NA
TGTGCCTGCACCGCCCCCGGGGGCCCCAATCAGCCCCAGCATTTT
CACTAPGGPNQPQHF
>NA|TRBJ1-1|TRBV5-5|NA
TGTGCCAGCAGCTTGCAGTCAGGAATGAACACTGAAGCTTTCTTT
CASSLQSGMNTEAFF
>NA|TRBJ2-2|TRBV4-1|NA
TGCGCCAGCAGCCAAGATAGCTGGGGTTCGAACACCGGGGAGCTGTTTTTT
CASSQDSWGSNTGELFF
>TRBD2|TRBJ2-1|TRBV29-1|NA
TGCAGCGTTTCGGGGGGATTAACCTACAATGAGCAGTTCTTC
CSVSGGLTYNEQFF
>TRBD1|TRBJ1-1|TRBV9|NA
TGTGCCAGCAGCTCACGACAGGGATGGGACACTGAAGCTTTCTTT
CASSSRQGWDTEAFF
>NA|TRBJ2-7|TRBV3-1/TRBV3-2|NA
TGTGCCAGCAGCCCCCAGGTTACCTACGAGCAGTACTTC
CASSPQVTYEQYF
>NA|TRBJ2-1|TRBV9|NA
TGTGCCAGCAGCGCTAGACAGCTGGCGGGAAGCAATGAGCAGTTCTTC
CASSARQLAGSNEQFF
>TRBD1|TRBJ1-2|TRBV30|NA
TGTGCCTGGACCCTCGTGGGACAGGGGAGCGGCTACACCTTC
CAWTLVGQGSGYTF
>NA|TRBJ1-2|TRBV27|few
TGTGCCAGCAGTCACGACCGGGACGGAATATACTATGGCTACACCTTC
CASSHDRDGIYYGYTF
>NA|TRBJ1-1|TRBV28|NA
TGTGCCAGCAGTTTAGGGGGACACCCTGCGGGGGCTTTCTTT
CASSLGGHPAGAFF
>NA|TRBJ1-2|TRBV6-6|NA
TGTGCCAGCAGTAGGAACAGGGACGGCTACACCTTC
CASSRNRDGYTF
>NA|TRBJ2-1|TRBV19|NA
TGTGCCAGTAGTATTACTAGCCGGCCCAGCAATGAGCAGTTCTTC
CASSITSRPSNEQFF
>NA|TRBJ1-2|TRBV4-2|few
TGTGCCAGCAGCCAAGATTTTAGAGGGGGTATTGTGCCCTATGGCTACACCTTC
CASSQDFRGGIVPYGYTF
>TRBD2|TRBJ2-7|TRBV27|few
TGTGCCAGCAGTTTATCATGGACTAGCGCTGCGCAGTACTTC
CASSLSWTSAAQYF
>NA|TRBJ1-2|TRBV27|NA
TGTGCCAGCAGTTTTTATCCGGGAAACTATGGCTACACCTTC
CASSFYPGNYGYTF
>NA|TRBJ2-7|TRBV5-6|NA
TGTGCCAGCAGCTTGGGTTGGTTGGGGGAGTTGAGCTCCTACGAGCAGTACTTC
CASSLGWLGELSSYEQYF
>NA|TRBJ1-2|TRBV19|NA
TGTGCCAGCTCCAAAGAAGGGGTGTATGGCTACACCTTC
CASSKEGVYGYTF
>NA|TRBJ2-1|TRBV11-2|NA
TGTGCCAGCAACAGGAGGGGTTACAATGAGCAGTTCTTC
CASNRRGYNEQFF
>NA|TRBJ1-2|TRBV28|NA
TGTGCCAGCAGTGGACAGCCGAGTGGCTACACCTTC
CASSGQPSGYTF
>NA|TRBJ2-7|TRBV10-2|NA
TGCGCCAGCAGTGAATTTGAGGGAGAGGCCGAGCAGTACTTC
CASSEFEGEAEQYF
>NA|TRBJ2-1|TRBV19|NA
TGTGCCAGTAGTATAGAGGGCCTCTACAATGAGCAGTTCTTC
CASSIEGLYNEQFF
>TRBD2|TRBJ2-1|TRBV5-1|NA
TGCGCCAGCAGCTTGGACGGTAGCGGGAGGTCCAGCTCCTACAATGAGCAGTTCTTC
CASSLDGSGRSSSYNEQFF
>NA|TRBJ1-6|TRBV29-1|NA
TGCAGTACCCGAGAAGGGTCGGATTCACCCCTCCACTTT
CSTREGSDSPLHF
>NA|TRBJ1-2|TRBV28|NA
TGTGCCAGCAGTCCAGAACAGTTGAACTATGGCTACACCTTC
CASSPEQLNYGYTF